The present TCR beta chain was sequenced within a study of T cell changes during pregnancy in multiple sclerosis. This table comes from immunoSEQ multiplex PCR, and its TCRdb copy is limited to in-frame clones, with some not included. The table lists around 33,000 clones, under 95% of them singletons. Looked up from germline, CDR1 is SNHLY and CDR2 is FYNNEI. CDR3 length: 14 amino acids. Trimming took off 4 bases at V and 1 base at J, with 8 bases between the two ends. The sequence came from a female donor with multiple sclerosis, enrolled in a pregnancy study. The chain uses TRBV2 and TRBJ2-1; tentatively, D is TRBD2 (5 bases). Source: CD4+ T cells from peripheral blood mononuclear cells, taken after pregnancy. CDR3 bases: TGTGCCAGCAGTGCTAGAGGGTCCTACAATGAGCAGTTCTTC. Translated: CASSARGSYNEQFF.